This TCR beta chain was recorded in a study of Ad26.COV2.S vaccination and SARS-CoV-2 variants (dated by TCRdb to the early 2020s). Study-wide context: Vaccine-arm donors came from COV1001, a multicentre, randomized, double-blind, placebo-controlled phase I-IIa trial of Ad26.COV2.S in healthy adults. Trial participants were randomized into five groups of five, in which low-dose or high-dose Ad26.COV2.S was given once or twice, or placebo was given on both occasions. The TCR-sequenced set comprised approximately 30 samples: approximately 20 Ad26.COV2.S vaccine recipients, 5 placebo recipients and 8 SARS-CoV-2 convalescent individuals. TCRbeta repertoire sequencing served as the tool for gauging how specific and how broad the SARS-CoV-2-reactive T cell receptors were following Ad26.COV2.S vaccination. Ad26.COV2.S was administered intramuscularly at 5 x 10^10 or 1 x 10^11 viral particles, either as a single shot or as two shots given 56 days apart. Throughout the experiments and outcome assessment, investigators stayed blinded to trial group allocation. Here is what the overall study found, with its caveats: Compared with placebo recipients, Ad26.COV2.S recipients showed higher spike-specific TCR breadth (P = 0.0014). It was noted by the authors that total T cell responses may have been underestimated by the TCR breadth and depth analyses. Substantial breadth of spike-specific CD8+ and CD4+ T cell responses was reported after vaccination. Comparing responses between vaccine doses or regimens was not something the study was powered to do. Non-spike TCR breadth was comparable between vaccine and placebo recipients, consistent with the vaccine containing only spike.

From the germline V gene, CDR1 is SGHTA and CDR2 is FQGTGA. From cysteine to phenylalanine, the CDR3 is 15 amino acids long. The read is trimmed to its CDR3 DNA, 45 bases read in frame from base 1. V is shortened by 2 bases, J by 8 bases, and the region joining them spans 16 bases. TCRbeta CDR3 regions were sequenced with the immunoSEQ Assay. After extraction, genomic DNA underwent amplification by bias-controlled multiplex PCR, followed by high-throughput sequencing. Processing in the source paper ran as follows. To quantify the absolute abundance of every unique TCRbeta CDR3 region, sequences were collapsed and filtered. T cell fraction was estimated by normalizing TCRbeta template counts to usable DNA, which was measured by amplifying reference genes present in all nucleated cells. Repertoire TCRs were annotated as SARS-CoV-2-specific by exact matching of V gene, CDR3 amino acid sequence and J gene to a known reactive TCR set. MIRA supplied the reference SARS-CoV-2 TCR set, which was filtered for enrichment in COVID-19-positive ImmuneCODE repertoires so that public or cross-reactive TCRs were removed. Drawing on the MIRA antigens, annotated TCRs were analysed further at the level of specific ORF or position within ORF. Breadth was defined as the number of annotated unique rearrangements divided by the total number of unique productive rearrangements, and depth was defined as the summed frequency of the annotated unique rearrangements. Group comparisons of TCR breadth used two-sided Wilcoxon rank-sum tests. TCRdb mirrors the immuneACCESS table, restricted to in-frame sequences. Some clones are absent from its copies; in checked studies, under half trace to an unresolved V gene, and the reason for the others is unknown. The D gene and trimming were derived from the DNA, and the V and J assignments and clone size from that table. The sample table holds around 270,000 clones, of which roughly 89% were seen once. 2.5% to 3.5% of the sample goes to the ten largest clones.

The sample's treatment or condition, from its label and the paper: approximately 18 received Ad26.COV2.S at low or high dose, single or two shots; about 5 received placebo; per-sample allocation not given. Repertoires of vaccine and placebo recipients were sequenced from samples taken on day 63 after the first injection. Cohort 1b enrolled about 25 adults aged 18-55 years at a single site in Boston, USA, between 29 July and 7 August 2020. Ad26.COV2.S was a replication-incompetent adenovirus type 26 vector expressing a prefusion-stabilized SARS-CoV-2 spike protein from the original Wuhan strain. Details on this clone: Its antigen is currently not known. Base qualities are not recorded, but no much larger clone differs from it by a single base.

The starting material was peripheral blood, obtained in a trial of Ad26.COV2.S vaccine versus placebo. This receptor was identified in a person between 18 and 59 years old who received the Ad26.COV2.S COVID-19 vaccine or a placebo. The chain links TRBV7-3 with TRBJ2-1; matching of 5 bases hints at TRBD2 as the D gene. This receptor carries the CDR3 CASSLEATRTDEQFF. The nucleotide sequence is TGTGCCAGCAGCTTAGAAGCCACTAGGACCGATGAGCAGTTCTTC.